The 6 T cell receptor beta chains below were found in one sample sequenced in a study of identical twins (dated by TCRdb to the mid-2010s). Library construction relied on 5' RACE. Sequencing was performed on an Illumina HiSeq 2000. The public reads were reprocessed in TCRdb via fastp at Q25 and MiXCR, keeping in-frame beta chains. Every distinct CDR3 protein forms one entry, paired with its most common genes and DNA. For this sample the table gives some 460,000 distinct CDR3 sequences, of which over 12% were detected only once. The top ten clonotypes cover 0.52% of the sample. The same sample was also studied in work on yellow fever vaccine responses in identical twins.

Input material: CD4+ T cells sorted from blood. The receptors were gathered from a woman between 18 and 29 years old in good health.

This clonotype was recorded a few times. This chain connects TRBV7-6 to TRBJ2-7; TRBD1 is a possible D gene (6 bases). The V end was cut by 2 bases, the J end by 4 bases, with 15 bases between. The CDR3 sequence is 15 residues long. Per the germline V gene, CDR1 is SGHVS and CDR2 is FNYEAQ. The CDR3, as DNA: TGTGCCAGCAGCTTAATAAGGGGGATAGGGTACGAGCAGTACTTC. It codes for CASSLIRGIGYEQYF. The variable domain in full, completed from reference TRBV7-6 and TRBJ2-7, reads GAGVSQSPRYKVTKRGQDVALRCDPISGHVSLYWYRQALGQGPEFLTYFNYEAQQDKSGLPNDRFSAERPEGSISTLTIQRTEQRDSAMYRCASSLIRGIGYEQYFGPGTRLTVT.

The chain links TRBV28 to TRBJ2-3, with TRBD2 identical over 7 bases. Looked up from germline, CDR1 is MDHEN and CDR2 is SYDVKM. The CDR3 length is 14 residues. The trim removed 5 bases at V and 3 bases at J, leaving 5 bases unmatched. The CDR3 sequence is CASSMGGGTDTQYF. CDR3 nucleotides: TGTGCCAGCAGTATGGGGGGGGGAACAGATACGCAGTATTTT. Variable domain in full (rest from reference TRBV28 and TRBJ2-3): DVKVTQSSRYLVKRTGEKVFLECVQDMDHENMFWYRQDPGLGLRLIYFSYDVKMKEKGDIPEGYSVSREKKERFSLILESASTNQTSMYLCASSMGGGTDTQYFGPGTRLTVL.

In this sample, this clonotype turned up a few times. This chain uses TRBV5-4 with TRBJ2-1; the match to TRBD2 covers 11 bases. CDR1 SGHNT and CDR2 YYREEE come from the germline V gene (reference sequence). Unmatched junction bases numbered 5, after V lost 5 bases and J lost 4 bases. The CDR3 runs 15 residues. In nucleotides, the CDR3 is TGTGCCAGCAGTTTAGCGGGGGGGGGGTACAATGAGCAGTTCTTC. Translated: CASSLAGGGYNEQFF.

This clonotype has more than one count but fewer than ten. The gene calls are TRBV6-2 or TRBV6-3 and TRBJ1-1, with no clear D. The CDR3 extends over 15 amino acids. V was pared by 6 bases and J by 1 base, with 15 bases between. Germline V gives CDR1 MNHEY, CDR2 SVGEGT. This chain's CDR3 is CASSPHSGSNTEAFF. The CDR3 DNA reads TGTGCCAGCAGCCCACATAGCGGCTCGAACACTGAAGCTTTCTTT.

This clonotype was observed a handful of times. CDR3 residues: CASSLAWGGPAKNIQYF. In DNA form, the CDR3 reads TGTGCCAGCAGTTTAGCCTGGGGGGGTCCCGCCAAAAACATTCAGTACTTC. The gene calls are TRBV28 and TRBJ2-4; TRBD2 aligns across 7 bases. Germline values: CDR1 MDHEN, CDR2 SYDVKM. CDR3 length: 17 residues. J gave up 1 base and V 2 bases, and 8 bases lay outside the gene matches.

This chain connects TRBV12-3 or TRBV12-4 to TRBJ2-7; a weak D match, TRBD2 (7 bases). V was clipped by 3 bases and J by 2 bases, with 14 bases between them. The CDR3 has 15 residues. The CDR3 reads CASSLGGGGTYEQYF. As DNA, the CDR3 is TGTGCCAGCAGTTTGGGGGGAGGGGGGACCTACGAGCAGTACTTC.